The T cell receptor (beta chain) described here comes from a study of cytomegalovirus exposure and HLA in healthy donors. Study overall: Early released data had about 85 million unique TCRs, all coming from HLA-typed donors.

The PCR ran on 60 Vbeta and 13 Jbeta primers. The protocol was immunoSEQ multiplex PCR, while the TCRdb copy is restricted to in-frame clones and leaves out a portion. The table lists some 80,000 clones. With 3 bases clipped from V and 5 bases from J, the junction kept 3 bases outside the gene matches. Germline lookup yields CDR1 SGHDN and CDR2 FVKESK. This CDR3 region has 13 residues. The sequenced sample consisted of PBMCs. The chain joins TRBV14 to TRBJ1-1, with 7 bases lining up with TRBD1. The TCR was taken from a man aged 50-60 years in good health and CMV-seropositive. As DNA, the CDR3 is TGTGCCAGCAGCCAGACAGGGTGGACTGAAGCTTTCTTT. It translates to CASSQTGWTEAFF.